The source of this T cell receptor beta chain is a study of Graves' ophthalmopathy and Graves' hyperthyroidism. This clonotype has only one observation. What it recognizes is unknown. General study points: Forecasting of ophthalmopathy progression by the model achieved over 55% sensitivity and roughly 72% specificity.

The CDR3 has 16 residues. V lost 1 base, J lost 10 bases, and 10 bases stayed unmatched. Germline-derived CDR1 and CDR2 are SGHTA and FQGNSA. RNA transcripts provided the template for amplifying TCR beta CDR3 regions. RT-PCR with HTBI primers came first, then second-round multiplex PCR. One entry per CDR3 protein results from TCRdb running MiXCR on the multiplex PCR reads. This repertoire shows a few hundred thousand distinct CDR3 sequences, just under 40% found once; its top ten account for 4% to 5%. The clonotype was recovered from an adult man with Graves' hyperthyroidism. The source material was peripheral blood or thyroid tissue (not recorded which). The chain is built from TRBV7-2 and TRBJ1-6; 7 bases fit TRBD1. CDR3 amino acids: CASSLEVTGIESPLHF. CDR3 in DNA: TGTGCCAGCAGCTTAGAGGTGACAGGGATAGAGTCACCCCTCCACTTT.